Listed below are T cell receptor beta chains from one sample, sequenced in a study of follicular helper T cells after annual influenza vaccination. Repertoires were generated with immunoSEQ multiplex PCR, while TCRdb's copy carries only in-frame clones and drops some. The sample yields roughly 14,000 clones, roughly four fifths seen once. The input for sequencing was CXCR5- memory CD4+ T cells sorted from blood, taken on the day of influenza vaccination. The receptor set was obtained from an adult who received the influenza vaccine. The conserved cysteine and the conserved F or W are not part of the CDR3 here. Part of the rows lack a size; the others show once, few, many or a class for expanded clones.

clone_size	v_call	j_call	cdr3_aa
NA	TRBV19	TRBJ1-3	ASSKEAGNTIY
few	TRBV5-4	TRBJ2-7	ASSSARAVGRQY
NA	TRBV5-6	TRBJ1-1	ASSTYYRNTEAF
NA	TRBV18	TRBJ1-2	ASSVETGPSVRYT
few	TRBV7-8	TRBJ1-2	ASSSGDTRTGYT
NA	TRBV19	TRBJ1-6	ASSSRQGNSPLH
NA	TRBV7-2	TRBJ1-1	ASSLVLNLNTEAF
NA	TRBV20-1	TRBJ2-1	SAGQDEQF
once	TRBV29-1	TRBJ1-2	SVDDGNYGYT
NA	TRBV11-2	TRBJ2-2	ASSGDRNTGELF
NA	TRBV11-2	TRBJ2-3	ASSLWPAASTDTQY
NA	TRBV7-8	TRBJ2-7	ASSSKGDITYEQY
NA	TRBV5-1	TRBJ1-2	ASSFRTGAGYT
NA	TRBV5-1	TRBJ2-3	ASSQSPAGAGDTQY
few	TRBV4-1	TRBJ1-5	ASSHSDLSNQPQH
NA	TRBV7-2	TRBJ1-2	ASSSLGVGYGYT
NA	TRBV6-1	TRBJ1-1	ASSAGPNTEAF
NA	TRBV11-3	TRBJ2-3	ASSKGATITDTQY
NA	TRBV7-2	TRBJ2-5	ASSLVVGSPRETQY
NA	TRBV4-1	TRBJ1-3	ASSQGHSSGNTIY
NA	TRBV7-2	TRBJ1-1	ASSLSGMNTEAF
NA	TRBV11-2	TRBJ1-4	ASSLLRGRKEKLF
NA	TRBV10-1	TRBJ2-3	ASSESKVRWADTQY
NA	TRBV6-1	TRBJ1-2	ASSENYLYGYT
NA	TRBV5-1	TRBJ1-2	ASSSGTGDYGYT
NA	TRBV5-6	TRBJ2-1	ASSFLNYAYNEQF
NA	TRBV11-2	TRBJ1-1	ASSSFQGVFTEAF
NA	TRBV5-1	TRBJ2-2	ASSAWGLNTGELF
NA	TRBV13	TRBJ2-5	ASSGAFGAGGETQY
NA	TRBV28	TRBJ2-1	ASSSRGPLDRYNEQF
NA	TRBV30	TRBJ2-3	AWSVELIGGATGDTQY
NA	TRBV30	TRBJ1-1	AWKRGLGDHEAF
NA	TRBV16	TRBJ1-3	ASSRGTSRTGNTIY
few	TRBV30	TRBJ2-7	AWSVGQGYEQY
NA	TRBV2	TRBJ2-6	ASSHLQGPDVLT
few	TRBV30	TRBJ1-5	AWRDTGGGQPQH
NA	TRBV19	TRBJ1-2	ASSWDRGEGYT